This T cell receptor beta chain was identified in a study of cytomegalovirus exposure and HLA in healthy donors. Germline lookup yields CDR1 SGHRS and CDR2 YFSETQ. The length of the CDR3 is 15 residues. V dropped 2 bases and J dropped 2; count of bases not matched to a gene: 5. The PCR ran on 60 Vbeta and 13 Jbeta primers. Libraries were prepared by immunoSEQ multiplex PCR; TCRdb keeps only in-frame clonotypes and omits some of them. Here the sample spans approximately 100,000 clones, approximately 66% being singletons. The chain recombines TRBV5-1 with TRBJ2-5, with 8 bases fitting TRBD1. This TCR derives from a woman aged 45-65 years in good health and CMV-seronegative. Sequenced sample: PBMCs. The CDR3 spells CASSFGQGQQETQYF. The CDR3 DNA reads TGCGCCAGCAGCTTTGGACAGGGCCAACAAGAGACCCAGTACTTC.